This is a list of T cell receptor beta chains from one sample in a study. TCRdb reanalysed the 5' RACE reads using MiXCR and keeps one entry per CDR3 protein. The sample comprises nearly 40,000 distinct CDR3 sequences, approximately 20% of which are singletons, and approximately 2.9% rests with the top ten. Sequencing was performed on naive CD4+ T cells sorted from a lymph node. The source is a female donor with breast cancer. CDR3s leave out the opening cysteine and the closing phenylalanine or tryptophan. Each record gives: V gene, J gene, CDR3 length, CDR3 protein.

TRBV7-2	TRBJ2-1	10	ASSTDYNEQF
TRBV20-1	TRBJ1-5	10	SPGQGDQPQH
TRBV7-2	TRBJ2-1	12	ASSLTGPMSEQF
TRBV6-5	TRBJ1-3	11	ASSFQGGNTIY
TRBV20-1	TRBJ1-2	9	SAGTVYGCT
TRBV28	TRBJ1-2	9	ASGGARGYT
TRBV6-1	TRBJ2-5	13	ASSGGQGWRETQY
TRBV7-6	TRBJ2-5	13	ASSELAGEAQTQY
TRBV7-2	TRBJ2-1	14	ASSLVRLAVYNEQF
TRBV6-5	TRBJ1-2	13	ASVNSRNRGHGYT
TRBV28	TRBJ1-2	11	ASETGVNYGYT
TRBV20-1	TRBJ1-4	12	SAVRTGGHEKLF
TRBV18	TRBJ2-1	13	ASSPLAGVGNEQF
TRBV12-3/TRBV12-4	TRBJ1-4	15	ASSVSRWGQGNEKLF
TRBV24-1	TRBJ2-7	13	ATSDNKGDTYEQY
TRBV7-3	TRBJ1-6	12	ASSSGQVNSPLH
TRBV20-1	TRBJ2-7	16	SARDPRLAGGPGYEQY
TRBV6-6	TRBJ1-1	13	ASRGTGTDETEAF
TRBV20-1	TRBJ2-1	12	SAPISGSGNEQF
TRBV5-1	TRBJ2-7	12	ASSLAEISYEQY
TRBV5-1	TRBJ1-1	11	ASSSQGDTEAF
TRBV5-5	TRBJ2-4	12	ASSPRAGRDIQY
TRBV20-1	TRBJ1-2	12	SARDPGVLDGYT
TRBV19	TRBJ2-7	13	ASSISGKGTYEQY
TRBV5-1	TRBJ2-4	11	ASRNLAKNIQY
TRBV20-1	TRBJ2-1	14	SASSDRAKTYNEQF
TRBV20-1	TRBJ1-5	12	SARIGNSNQPQH
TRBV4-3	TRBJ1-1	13	ASSPLLGIFTEAF
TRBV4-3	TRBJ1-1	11	ASSRLTNTEAF
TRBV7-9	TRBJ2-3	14	ASSPLFGRDTDTQY
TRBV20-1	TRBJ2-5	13	SAPSGTSGRMGQY
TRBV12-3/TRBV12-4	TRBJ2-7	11	ASSTRRAYEQY
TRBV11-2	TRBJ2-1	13	ASSLGGLADNEQF
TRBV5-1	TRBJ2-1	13	ASSGGLVSYNEQF
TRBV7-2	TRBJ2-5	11	ASSLGRAETQY
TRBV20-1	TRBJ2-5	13	SARDVLGRGETQY
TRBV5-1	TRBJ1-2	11	ASSPETGLGYT
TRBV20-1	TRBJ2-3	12	SARREFREDTQY
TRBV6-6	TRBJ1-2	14	ASSYTPGGTAGGYT
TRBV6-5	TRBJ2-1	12	ASSMGQGYNEQF
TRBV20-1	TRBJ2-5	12	SASSGPGRETQY
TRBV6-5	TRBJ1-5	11	ASSYGPNQPQH
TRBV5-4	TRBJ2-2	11	ASSPFATGELF
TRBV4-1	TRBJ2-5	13	ASSQGGYSGETQY